Following are 18 T cell receptor beta chains from one sample sequenced in a study of control samples from healthy donors and cancer patients. Produced via immunoSEQ multiplex PCR; TCRdb's table is partial and in-frame only. The profile shows some 150,000 clones, 94% of them singletons. What was sequenced was blood. The source of these receptors is a middle-aged man in good health.

V and J are TRBV7-6 and TRBJ1-4, with a possible D match to TRBD1 (6 bases). CDR1 and CDR2 (germline): SGHVS, FNYEAQ. Trimming pared 1 base from V and 7 bases from J, leaving 25 bases between. CDR3 length: 19 amino acids. Written as DNA, the CDR3 is TGTGCCAGCAGCTTAGTCGGGAGGGGGAACCGGGTCAAAAGTGAAAAACTGTTTTTT. This gives the protein CASSLVGRGNRVKSEKLFF.

The chain employs TRBV11-2 and TRBJ1-1; 9 bases are a match to TRBD1. V was clipped by 3 bases and J by 5 bases; unmatched bases: 7. CDR1 and CDR2 from the germline V gene are SGHAT and FQNNGV. The CDR3 covers 15 residues. CDR3 sequence: CASSLTGGRGTEAFF. Written as DNA, the CDR3 is TGTGCCAGCAGCTTGACAGGGGGGCGAGGGACTGAAGCTTTCTTT.

The chain carries TRBV19 and TRBJ1-2, with D perhaps matching TRBD1 (5 bases). Trimming cost V 7 bases and J 3 bases, with 9 bases left between them. Germline-derived CDR1 and CDR2 are LNHDA and SQIVND (reference sequence). The CDR3 extends over 12 amino acids. The CDR3 spells CASMGGDYGYTF. Written as DNA, the CDR3 is TGTGCCAGTATGGGGGGGGACTATGGCTACACCTTC.

This clone came up once. This chain uses TRBV10-1 with TRBJ2-3; D is undetermined. CDR3 length: 13 residues. Germline CDR1 is WNHNN and CDR2 is SYGVQD (reference sequence). V was cut by 1 base and J by 7 bases, with 9 bases left in between. CDR3 DNA: TGCGCCAGCAGTGAGTACGTTGGTAATACGCAGTATTTT. Protein product: CASSEYVGNTQYF.

J is TRBJ2-5 and V is TRBV28, with D possibly matching TRBD2 (6 bases). With 3 bases removed from V and 4 bases from J, the gap between germline ends came to 12 bases. Germline CDR1 MDHEN, CDR2 SYDVKM. The CDR3 runs to 14 residues. The CDR3 sequence is CASSLGGVRETQYF. The CDR3, as DNA: TGTGCCAGCAGTTTGGGGGGAGTGCGAGAGACCCAGTACTTC.

The rearrangement uses TRBV4-1 and TRBJ2-2; D possibly matches TRBD1 or TRBD2 (5 bases each). Trimming removed 5 bases from V and 7 bases from J, with 14 bases in between. CDR3 length equals 14 residues. In germline, CDR1 is MGHRA, CDR2 YSYEKL. The CDR3 protein is CASSAAGTGGELFF. DNA for the CDR3: TGCGCCAGCAGCGCGGCAGGGACGGGCGGGGAGCTGTTTTTT.

The CDR3 region has the DNA TGTGCCAGCAGTGACACAGGGTGGGACTACGAGCAGTACTTC. It yields the protein CASSDTGWDYEQYF. This chain connects TRBV6-1 to TRBJ2-7, with D perhaps matching TRBD1 (6 bases). Germline values: CDR1 MNHNS, CDR2 SASEGT. This CDR3 comprises 14 residues. Trimming left V 3 bases short and J 3 bases short, with 12 bases between.

The DNA for the CDR3 is TGTGCCAGCAGTGACTCAGGGTTCGGCTACACCTTC. Its protein product is CASSDSGFGYTF. The chain is built from TRBV6-4 and TRBJ1-2, with no clear D. This CDR3 region has 12 residues. The V and J ends lost 0 bases and 8 bases respectively, with 7 bases between them. The germline CDR1 and CDR2 sequences are MRHNA and SNTAGT.

This sequence joins TRBV27 and TRBJ2-2; D gene ambiguous. The length of the CDR3 is 13 residues. V gave up 3 bases and J gave up 5 bases, with 7 bases separating them. Germline V CDR1 and CDR2: MNHEY, SMNVEV (reference sequence). CDR3 loop: CASSLLPTGELFF. The CDR3 region has the DNA TGTGCCAGCAGTTTGTTACCAACCGGGGAGCTGTTTTTT.

The V gene is TRBV6-4, the J gene TRBJ2-3; D gene unclear. With 2 bases removed from V and 8 bases from J, the gap between germline ends came to 8 bases. This CDR3 spans 12 amino acids. The germline gives CDR1 MRHNA, CDR2 SNTAGT. CDR3 coding DNA: TGTGCCAGCAGTGACCCCTCGGGTACGCAGTATTTT. Translated, it gives CASSDPSGTQYF.

V is TRBV9 and J is TRBJ2-1, with 8 bases that match TRBD2. The CDR3 consists of 13 residues. Germline V gene sequence: CDR1 SGDLS, CDR2 YYNGEE. The ends lost 4 bases at V and 6 bases at J; junction bases unmatched: 3. Here the CDR3 DNA reads TGTGCCAGCAGCCCCCGGGGGGGCAATGAGCAGTTCTTC. This translates into CASSPRGGNEQFF.

The CDR3: CASSPTAYYGYTF. CDR3 nucleotides: TGTGCCAGCAGTCCGACAGCCTACTATGGCTACACCTTC. The chain uses TRBV27 and TRBJ1-2; perhaps TRBD1 as D (5 bases). CDR1 MNHEY and CDR2 SMNVEV come from the germline V gene (reference sequence). The V end lost 5 bases, the J end lost 3 bases, and 10 bases lay between the germline ends. CDR3 size: 13 residues.

This chain connects TRBV25-1 to TRBJ1-1; D ambiguous. V was cut by 4 bases and J by 6 bases, with 12 bases left in between. Per germline, CDR1 MGHDK and CDR2 SYGVNS. This CDR3 spans 13 amino acids. The CDR3 reads CASSVSSGAEAFF. The CDR3 region has the DNA TGTGCCAGCAGTGTCTCCAGCGGCGCTGAAGCTTTCTTT.

In regard to this clone: The sample contains more than one DNA sequence encoding this CDR3. The chain is built from TRBV30 and TRBJ2-3; D call uncertain. The CDR3 consists of 12 residues. V lost 1 base and J 2 bases, leaving 4 bases between the germline ends. The germline CDR1 and CDR2 sequences are GTSNPN and SVGIG (reference sequence). The DNA of the CDR3 is TGTGCCTGGAGTGAACTCACAGATACGCAGTATTTT. Protein sequence: CAWSELTDTQYF.

This chain connects TRBV24-1 to TRBJ1-5; a weak D match, TRBD1 (5 bases). This CDR3 spans 15 amino acids. Trimming stripped 5 bases from V and 3 bases from J, with 13 bases between. CDR1 and CDR2 from the germline V gene are KGHDR and SFDVKD. This chain's CDR3 is CATSVGPGTNQPQHF. In DNA form, the CDR3 reads TGTGCCACCAGTGTGGGTCCAGGGACCAATCAGCCCCAGCATTTT.

The V and J genes are TRBV5-1 and TRBJ1-6, with TRBD1 identical over 10 bases. The CDR3 runs to 15 residues. The junction had 5 bases not matched to a gene; V was cut back by 4 bases and J by 7 bases. From germline, CDR1 is SGHRS and CDR2 YFSETQ. The CDR3 nucleotides are TGCGCCAGCAGCCCTGGACAGGGGGGAAATTCACCCCTCCACTTT. The encoded protein is CASSPGQGGNSPLHF.

V is TRBV10-3 and J is TRBJ1-2; D gene unclear. This CDR3 has 12 residues. V dropped 4 bases and J dropped 2 bases, with 5 bases sitting between them. The germline V gene encodes CDR1 ENHRY and CDR2 SYGVKD. CDR3 in amino acids: CAISGRNYGYTF. The DNA for the CDR3 is TGTGCCATCAGTGGTAGAAACTATGGCTACACCTTC.

This clone showed up just once. This chain uses TRBV19 with TRBJ1-2, with a weak D call TRBD1 (5 bases). This CDR3 spans 13 amino acids. Trimming cost V 4 bases and J 8 bases, with 14 bases left between them. Germline V gene lookup returns CDR1 LNHDA and CDR2 SQIVND (reference sequence). CDR3 sequence reads: CASSTQGAGGYTF. The CDR3 DNA sequence: TGTGCCAGTAGTACTCAGGGAGCGGGCGGCTACACCTTC.